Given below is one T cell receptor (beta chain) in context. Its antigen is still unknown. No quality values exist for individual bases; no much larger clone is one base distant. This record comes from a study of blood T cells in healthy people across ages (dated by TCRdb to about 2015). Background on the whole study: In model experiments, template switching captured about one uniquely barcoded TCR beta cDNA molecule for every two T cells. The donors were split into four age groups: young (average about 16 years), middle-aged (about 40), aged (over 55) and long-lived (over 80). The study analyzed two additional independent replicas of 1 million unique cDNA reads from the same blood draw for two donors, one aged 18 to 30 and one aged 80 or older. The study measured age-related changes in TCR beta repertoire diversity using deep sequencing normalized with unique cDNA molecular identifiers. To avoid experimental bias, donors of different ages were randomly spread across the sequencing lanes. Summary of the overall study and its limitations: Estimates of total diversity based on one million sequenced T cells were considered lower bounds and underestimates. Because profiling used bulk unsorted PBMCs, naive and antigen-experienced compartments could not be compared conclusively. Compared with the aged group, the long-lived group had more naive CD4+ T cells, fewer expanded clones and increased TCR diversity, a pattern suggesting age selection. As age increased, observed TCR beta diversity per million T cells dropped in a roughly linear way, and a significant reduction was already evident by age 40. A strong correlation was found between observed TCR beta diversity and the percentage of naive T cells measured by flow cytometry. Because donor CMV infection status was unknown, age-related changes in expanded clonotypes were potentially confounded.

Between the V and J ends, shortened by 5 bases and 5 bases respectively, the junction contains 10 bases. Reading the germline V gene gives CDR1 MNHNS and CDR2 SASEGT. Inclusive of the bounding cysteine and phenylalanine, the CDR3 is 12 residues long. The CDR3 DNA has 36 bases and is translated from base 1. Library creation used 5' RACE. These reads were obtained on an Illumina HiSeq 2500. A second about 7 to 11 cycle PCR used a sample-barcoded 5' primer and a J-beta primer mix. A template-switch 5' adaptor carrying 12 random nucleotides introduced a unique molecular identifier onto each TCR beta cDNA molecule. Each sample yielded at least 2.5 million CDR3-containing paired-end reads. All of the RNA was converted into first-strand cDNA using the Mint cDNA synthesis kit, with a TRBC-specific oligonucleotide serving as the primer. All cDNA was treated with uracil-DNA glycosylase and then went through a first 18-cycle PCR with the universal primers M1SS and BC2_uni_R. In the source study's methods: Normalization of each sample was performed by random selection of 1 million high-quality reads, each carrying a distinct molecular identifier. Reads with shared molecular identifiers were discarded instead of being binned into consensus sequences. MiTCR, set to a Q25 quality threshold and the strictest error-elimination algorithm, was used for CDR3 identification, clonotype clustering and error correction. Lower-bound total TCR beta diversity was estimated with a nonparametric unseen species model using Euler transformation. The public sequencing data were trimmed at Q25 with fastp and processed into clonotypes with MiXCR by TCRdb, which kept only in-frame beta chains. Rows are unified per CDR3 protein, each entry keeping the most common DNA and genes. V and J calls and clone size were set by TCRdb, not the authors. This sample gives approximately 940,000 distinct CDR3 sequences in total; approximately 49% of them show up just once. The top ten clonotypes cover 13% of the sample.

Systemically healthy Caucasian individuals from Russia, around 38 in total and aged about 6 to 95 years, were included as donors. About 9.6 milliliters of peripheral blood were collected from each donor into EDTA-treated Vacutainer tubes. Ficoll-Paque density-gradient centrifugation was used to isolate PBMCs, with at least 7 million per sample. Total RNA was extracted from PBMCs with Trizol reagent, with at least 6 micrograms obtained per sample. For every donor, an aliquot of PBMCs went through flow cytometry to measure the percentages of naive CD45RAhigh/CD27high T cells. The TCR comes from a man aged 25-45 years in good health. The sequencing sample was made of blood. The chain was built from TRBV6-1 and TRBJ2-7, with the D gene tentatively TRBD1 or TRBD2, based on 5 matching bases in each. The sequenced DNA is TGTGCCAGCAGTTCGGGGACGGACGAGCAGTACTTC. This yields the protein CASSSGTDEQYF.